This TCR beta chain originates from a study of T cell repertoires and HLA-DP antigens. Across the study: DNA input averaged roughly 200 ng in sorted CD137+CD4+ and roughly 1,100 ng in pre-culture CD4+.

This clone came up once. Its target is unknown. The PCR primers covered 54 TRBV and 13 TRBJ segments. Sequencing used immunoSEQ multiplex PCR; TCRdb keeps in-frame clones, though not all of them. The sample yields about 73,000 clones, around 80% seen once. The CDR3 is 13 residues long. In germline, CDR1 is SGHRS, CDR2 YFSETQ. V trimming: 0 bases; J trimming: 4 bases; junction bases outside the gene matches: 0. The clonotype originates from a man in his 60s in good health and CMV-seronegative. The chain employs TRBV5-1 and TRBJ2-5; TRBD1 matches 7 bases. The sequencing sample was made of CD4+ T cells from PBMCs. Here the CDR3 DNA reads TGCGCCAGCAGCTTGGGACAGGGAGAGACCCAGTACTTC. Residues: CASSLGQGETQYF.